The T cell receptor beta chain under discussion was sequenced for a study of control samples from healthy donors and cancer patients. The data were produced by immunoSEQ multiplex PCR, yet TCRdb's version contains in-frame clones alone and is incomplete. Among around 130,000 clones listed, around 90% were seen once. Germline assignment: CDR1 SGHNT and CDR2 YYREEE (reference sequence). The CDR3 contains 14 residues. V lost 4 bases, J lost 8 bases, and 18 bases lay in between. The sequence derives from a man aged 18 to 29 in good health. The V call is TRBV5-4, the J call TRBJ1-1; the D is unclear. Sample: blood. For the CDR3, the DNA is TGTGCCAGCAGCCCGGCGCAGCGATTCTCCGAAGCTTTCTTT. It yields the protein CASSPAQRFSEAFF.